This TCR beta chain was recorded in a study of cytomegalovirus exposure and HLA in healthy donors. Study-level information: Some 85 million unique TCRs, all from HLA-typed donors, were included in an early release of the data. Study-wide findings and caveats: Through in vitro validation, a few CMV-associated chains were shown to be specific for CMV antigens. Reported performance of the classifier showed diagnosis of cytomegalovirus status with high specificity and sensitivity.

The CDR3 runs 16 residues. About this clone: Its antigen remains unknown.

The PCR employed 60 Vbeta primers together with 13 Jbeta primers. This table comes from immunoSEQ multiplex PCR, and its TCRdb copy is limited to in-frame clones, with some not included. Among over 130,000 clones listed, 82% were seen once. The sample comprised PBMCs. The chain employs TRBV21-1 and TRBJ2-1; the table's D gene call, TRBD2, was not cross checked with the DNA. TRBV21-1 is recorded as a pseudogene. The receptor was isolated from a male donor in good health and CMV-seronegative. For the CDR3, the DNA is TGTGCCAGCAGAGGTGCGGTGTCCGATACCTACGGGGTGCAGTTCTTC. Translated, it gives CASRGAVSDTYGVQFF.